The rows below give T cell receptor beta chains drawn from one sample of a study of identical twins. TCRdb called the 5' RACE reads again in MiXCR, with one record for every CDR3 protein. The sample lists 200,000 to 300,000 distinct CDR3 sequences, over 9.5% seen once, with approximately 9.1% in the top ten. Material for sequencing was memory T cells sorted from blood. These TCRs come from a man aged 50-60 years in good health. Both conserved end residues are part of each CDR3. Clone size is given for some rows only: seen once, a few or many times, or a class if the clone is expanded.

V gene: TRBV10-3
CDR3 length: 17
J gene: TRBJ1-6
clone size: NA
CDR3 protein: CAISVRQDSSYNSPLHF

V gene: TRBV3-1
CDR3 length: 14
J gene: TRBJ2-7
clone size: NA
CDR3 protein: CASSQFFGGYEQYF

V gene: TRBV28
CDR3 length: 16
J gene: TRBJ2-4
clone size: many
CDR3 protein: CASSFLGETYKNIQYF

V gene: TRBV20-1
CDR3 length: 15
J gene: TRBJ1-6
clone size: few
CDR3 protein: CSARDSQGIGSPLHF

V gene: TRBV5-1
CDR3 length: 14
J gene: TRBJ2-5
clone size: many
CDR3 protein: CASSTTGVQETQYF

V gene: TRBV11-2
CDR3 length: 15
J gene: TRBJ2-3
clone size: many
CDR3 protein: CASSVDRGGTDTQYF

V gene: TRBV5-1
CDR3 length: 12
J gene: TRBJ2-1
clone size: many
CDR3 protein: CASSLPGNEQFF

V gene: TRBV25-1
CDR3 length: 14
J gene: TRBJ2-5
clone size: NA
CDR3 protein: CASGETGTQETQYF

V gene: TRBV5-1
CDR3 length: 15
J gene: TRBJ1-4
clone size: many
CDR3 protein: CASSSAGTGGEKLFF

V gene: TRBV5-1
CDR3 length: 16
J gene: TRBJ1-1
clone size: many
CDR3 protein: CASSLAPTGSGTEAFF

V gene: TRBV7-9
CDR3 length: 15
J gene: TRBJ1-4
clone size: few
CDR3 protein: CASSLGDRAWEKLFF

V gene: TRBV12-3/TRBV12-4
CDR3 length: 11
J gene: TRBJ1-3
clone size: many
CDR3 protein: CASSLRNTIYF

V gene: TRBV3-1
CDR3 length: 11
J gene: TRBJ2-3
clone size: many
CDR3 protein: CASSRGDTQYF

V gene: TRBV18
CDR3 length: 14
J gene: TRBJ2-7
clone size: many
CDR3 protein: CASSPNRQNYEQYF

V gene: TRBV6-2/TRBV6-3
CDR3 length: 16
J gene: TRBJ1-6
clone size: few
CDR3 protein: CASSYGTGTYNSPLHF

V gene: TRBV20-1
CDR3 length: 14
J gene: TRBJ2-5
clone size: many
CDR3 protein: CSARDPGGRETQYF

V gene: TRBV9
CDR3 length: 15
J gene: TRBJ2-3
clone size: many
CDR3 protein: CASGTGFASTDTQYF

V gene: TRBV5-1
CDR3 length: 15
J gene: TRBJ1-4
clone size: few
CDR3 protein: CASSAEGSRNEKLFF

V gene: TRBV7-2
CDR3 length: 13
J gene: TRBJ2-7
clone size: NA
CDR3 protein: CASSLGQGVEQYF

V gene: TRBV5-1
CDR3 length: 15
J gene: TRBJ1-1
clone size: many
CDR3 protein: CASSKQNAELAEAFF

V gene: TRBV6-2/TRBV6-3
CDR3 length: 13
J gene: TRBJ2-1
clone size: NA
CDR3 protein: CASSSTSGNEQFF

V gene: TRBV25-1
CDR3 length: 17
J gene: TRBJ2-1
clone size: NA
CDR3 protein: CASSEFRAGGPWNEQFF

V gene: TRBV28
CDR3 length: 16
J gene: TRBJ2-5
clone size: many
CDR3 protein: CASSFRDLGAQETQYF

V gene: TRBV7-2
CDR3 length: 15
J gene: TRBJ2-5
clone size: NA
CDR3 protein: CASSLWSRGGETQYF

V gene: TRBV10-3
CDR3 length: 15
J gene: TRBJ2-5
clone size: few
CDR3 protein: CAISESTSGEETQYF

V gene: TRBV9
CDR3 length: 14
J gene: TRBJ2-7
clone size: NA
CDR3 protein: CASSVSGMSDEQYF

V gene: TRBV4-2
CDR3 length: 16
J gene: TRBJ1-1
clone size: few
CDR3 protein: CASSQLPVRGGTEAFF

V gene: TRBV5-1
CDR3 length: 15
J gene: TRBJ2-5
clone size: NA
CDR3 protein: CASSTSPGVYETQYF

V gene: TRBV7-8
CDR3 length: 15
J gene: TRBJ1-6
clone size: NA
CDR3 protein: CASSLIGTGNSPLHF

V gene: TRBV27
CDR3 length: 12
J gene: TRBJ2-7
clone size: few
CDR3 protein: CASKQGAYEQYF

V gene: TRBV20-1
CDR3 length: 14
J gene: TRBJ2-1
clone size: NA
CDR3 protein: CSARDGRRGNEQFF